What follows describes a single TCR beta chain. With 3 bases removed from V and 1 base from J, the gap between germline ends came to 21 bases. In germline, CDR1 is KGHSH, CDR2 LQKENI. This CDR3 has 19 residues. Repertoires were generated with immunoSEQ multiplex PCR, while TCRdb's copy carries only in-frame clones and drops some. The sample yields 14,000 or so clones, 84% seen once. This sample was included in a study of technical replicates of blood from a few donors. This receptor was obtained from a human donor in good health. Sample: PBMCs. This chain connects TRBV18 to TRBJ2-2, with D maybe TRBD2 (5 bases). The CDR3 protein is CASSPWVPDWSGNTGELFF. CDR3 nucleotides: TGTGCCAGCTCACCTTGGGTCCCCGATTGGAGCGGGAACACCGGGGAGCTGTTTTTT.